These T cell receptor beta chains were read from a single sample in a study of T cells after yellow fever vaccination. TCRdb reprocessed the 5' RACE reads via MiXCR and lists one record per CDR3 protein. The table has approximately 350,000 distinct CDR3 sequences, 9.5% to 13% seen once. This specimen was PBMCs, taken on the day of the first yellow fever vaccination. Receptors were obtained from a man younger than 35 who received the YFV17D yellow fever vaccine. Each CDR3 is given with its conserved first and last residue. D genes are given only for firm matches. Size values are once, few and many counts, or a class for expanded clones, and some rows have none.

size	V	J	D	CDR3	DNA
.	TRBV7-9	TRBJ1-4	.	CASSSQATNEKLFF	TGTGCCAGCAGCTCACAGGCAACTAATGAAAAACTGTTTTTT
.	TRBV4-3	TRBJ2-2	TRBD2	CASSQQRGGRGGELFF	TGCGCCAGCAGCCAACAGCGGGGGGGCCGCGGCGGGGAGCTGTTTTTT
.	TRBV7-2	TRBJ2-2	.	CASGGNAGGGELFF	TGTGCCAGCGGCGGGAACGCCGGGGGCGGGGAGCTGTTTTTT
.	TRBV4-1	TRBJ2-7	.	CASSQVRGDHEQYF	TGCGCCAGCAGCCAAGTGCGCGGGGACCACGAGCAGTACTTC
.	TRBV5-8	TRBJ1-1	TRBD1	CASSLQGWGTEAFF	TGTGCCAGCAGCCTACAGGGGTGGGGGACTGAAGCTTTCTTT
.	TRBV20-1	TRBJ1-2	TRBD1	CSAGQGYNYGYTF	TGCAGTGCAGGACAGGGATATAACTATGGCTACACCTTC
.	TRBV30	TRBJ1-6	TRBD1	CAWDRGNSPLHF	TGTGCCTGGGACAGGGGAAATTCACCCCTCCACTTT
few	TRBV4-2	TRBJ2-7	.	CASSQSGRGTYEQYF	TGTGCCAGCAGCCAAAGTGGTAGGGGCACCTACGAGCAGTACTTC
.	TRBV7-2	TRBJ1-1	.	CASSPYLGVEAFF	TGTGCCAGCAGCCCATATTTGGGGGTTGAAGCTTTCTTT
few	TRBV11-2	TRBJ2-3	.	CASSLDRWTDTQYF	TGTGCCAGCAGCTTAGACAGGTGGACAGATACGCAGTATTTT
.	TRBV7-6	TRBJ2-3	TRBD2	CASSSGTSGGAHTQYF	TGTGCCAGCAGCTCAGGGACTAGCGGGGGGGCTCATACGCAGTATTTT
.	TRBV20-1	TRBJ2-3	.	CSAWDRTDTQYF	TGCAGTGCGTGGGACCGCACAGATACGCAGTATTTT
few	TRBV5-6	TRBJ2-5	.	CATQRRVGGETQYF	TGTGCCACCCAACGGCGGGTGGGTGGGGAGACCCAGTACTTC
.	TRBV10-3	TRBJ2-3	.	CAISESTWRETGDTQYF	TGTGCCATCAGTGAGTCGACTTGGCGGGAAACCGGAGATACGCAGTATTTT
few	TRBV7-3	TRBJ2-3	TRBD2	CASSKRGLTDTQYF	TGTGCCAGCAGTAAGCGGGGTCTCACAGATACGCAGTATTTT
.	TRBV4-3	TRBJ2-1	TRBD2	CASSQDLRTSGYNEQFF	TGCGCCAGCAGCCAAGATCTCAGGACTAGCGGATACAATGAGCAGTTCTTC
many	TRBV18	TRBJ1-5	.	CASSPTDGQPQHF	TGTGCCAGCTCACCTACAGACGGTCAGCCCCAGCATTTT
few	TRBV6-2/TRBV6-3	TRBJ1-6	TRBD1	CASTPGQASSYNSPLHF	TGTGCCAGCACCCCGGGACAGGCGAGCTCCTATAATTCACCCCTCCACTTT
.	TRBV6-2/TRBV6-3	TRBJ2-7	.	CASSYGGSYEQYF	TGTGCCAGCAGTTACGGGGGTTCCTACGAGCAGTACTTC
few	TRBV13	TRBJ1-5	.	CASSLSLGGRNQPQHF	TGTGCCAGCAGCCTCTCGTTGGGGGGACGCAATCAGCCCCAGCATTTT
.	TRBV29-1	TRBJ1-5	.	CSVEEGGNQPQHF	TGCAGCGTTGAAGAGGGAGGGAATCAGCCCCAGCATTTT
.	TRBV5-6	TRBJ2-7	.	CASRQGGFTYEQYF	TGTGCCAGCAGGCAGGGGGGATTCACCTACGAGCAGTACTTC
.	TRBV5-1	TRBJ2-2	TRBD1	CASSPGQANTGELFF	TGCGCCAGCAGCCCGGGACAGGCCAACACCGGGGAGCTGTTTTTT
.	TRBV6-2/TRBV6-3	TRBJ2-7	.	CASSPTTTYEQYF	TGTGCCAGCAGCCCGACTACAACCTACGAGCAGTACTTC
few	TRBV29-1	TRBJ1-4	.	CSVEDTLDEKLFF	TGCAGCGTTGAAGATACTTTGGATGAAAAACTGTTTTTT
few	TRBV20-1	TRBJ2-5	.	CSARDLFSREGETQYF	TGCAGTGCTAGAGATCTCTTTTCGAGGGAAGGGGAGACCCAGTACTTC
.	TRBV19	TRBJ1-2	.	CASSIGTLGYTF	TGTGCCAGTAGTATCGGGACCCTCGGCTACACCTTC
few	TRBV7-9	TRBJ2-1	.	CASSLSWEQFF	TGTGCCAGCAGCCTAAGCTGGGAGCAGTTCTTC
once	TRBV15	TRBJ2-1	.	CATETRTGLVGGAYNEQFF	TGTGCCACGGAGACGAGGACAGGGCTGGTCGGGGGGGCCTACAATGAGCAGTTCTTC
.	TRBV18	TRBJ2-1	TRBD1	CASSPRRDRAYNEQFF	TGTGCCAGCTCACCTCGGCGGGACAGGGCCTACAATGAGCAGTTCTTC
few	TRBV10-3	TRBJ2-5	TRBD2	CATKVPGGGTQETQYF	TGTGCCACCAAGGTCCCTGGCGGGGGGACCCAAGAGACCCAGTACTTC
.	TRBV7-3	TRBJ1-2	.	CASSSGHGGGYTF	TGTGCCAGCAGCTCCGGACACGGAGGTGGCTACACCTTC
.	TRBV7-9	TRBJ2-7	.	CASSFGRGDVYEQYF	TGTGCCAGCAGCTTCGGACGGGGAGATGTGTACGAGCAGTACTTC
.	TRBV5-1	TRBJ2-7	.	CASSSGTFHEQYF	TGCGCCAGCAGCTCAGGGACGTTCCACGAGCAGTACTTC
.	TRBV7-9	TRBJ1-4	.	CASSPQGRDEKLFF	TGTGCCAGCAGCCCACAGGGAAGGGATGAAAAACTGTTTTTT
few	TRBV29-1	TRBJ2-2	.	CSVVAGAFGAGELFF	TGCAGCGTTGTTGCGGGGGCCTTCGGGGCCGGGGAGCTGTTTTTT
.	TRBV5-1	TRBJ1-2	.	CASSFETPNYGYTF	TGCGCCAGCAGCTTTGAGACTCCTAACTATGGCTACACCTTC
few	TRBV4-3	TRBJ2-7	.	CASSQGPVPSYEQYF	TGCGCCAGCAGCCAAGGTCCGGTGCCGTCCTACGAGCAGTACTTC
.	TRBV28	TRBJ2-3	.	CASSITGSDTQYF	TGTGCCAGCAGTATTACAGGGTCAGATACGCAGTATTTT
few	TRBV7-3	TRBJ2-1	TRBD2	CASSPSGGPRRYNEQFF	TGTGCCAGCAGCCCTAGCGGGGGCCCCCGCAGGTACAATGAGCAGTTCTTC
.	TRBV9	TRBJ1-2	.	CASSAAANYGYTF	TGTGCCAGCAGCGCAGCAGCTAACTATGGCTACACCTTC
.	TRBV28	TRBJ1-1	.	CASSPRPGRTEAFF	TGTGCCAGCAGCCCTCGCCCAGGGAGGACTGAAGCTTTCTTT
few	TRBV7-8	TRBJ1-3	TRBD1	CASSPYRDSSGNTIYF	TGTGCCAGCAGCCCATACCGGGACAGCTCTGGAAACACCATATATTTT
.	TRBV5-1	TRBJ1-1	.	CASSLRSQGGEAFF	TGCGCCAGCAGCTTACGCTCGCAGGGAGGTGAAGCTTTCTTT
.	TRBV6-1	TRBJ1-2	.	CASSLLATDYGYTF	TGTGCCAGCAGCCTTCTTGCGACAGACTATGGCTACACCTTC
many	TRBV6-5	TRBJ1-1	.	CASRQQNTEAFF	TGTGCCAGCAGACAACAGAACACTGAAGCTTTCTTT
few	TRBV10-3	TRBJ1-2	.	CAISERQGYGYTF	TGTGCCATCAGTGAAAGGCAGGGATATGGCTACACCTTC
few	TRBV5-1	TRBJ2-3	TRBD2	CASSLDGGAGTDTQYF	TGCGCCAGCAGCTTAGACGGGGGGGCCGGCACAGATACGCAGTATTTT
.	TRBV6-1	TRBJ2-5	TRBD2	CASRTSGGGIGTQYF	TGTGCCAGCAGGACTAGCGGGGGGGGCATCGGGACCCAGTACTTC
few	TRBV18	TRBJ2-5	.	CASRTNQETQYF	TGTGCCAGCCGGACAAACCAAGAGACCCAGTACTTC
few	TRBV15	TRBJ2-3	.	CATSREPRTSTDTQYF	TGTGCCACCAGCCGGGAGCCCAGGACTAGCACAGATACGCAGTATTTT
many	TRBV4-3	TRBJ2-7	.	CASSQDTRFSSYEQYF	TGCGCCAGCAGCCAAGATACGAGGTTCAGCTCCTACGAGCAGTACTTC
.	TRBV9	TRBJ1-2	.	CASSVVGGVNGYTF	TGTGCCAGCAGCGTAGTTGGTGGGGTGAATGGCTACACCTTC
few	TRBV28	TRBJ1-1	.	CASSPQGGRRDTEAFF	TGTGCCAGCAGTCCCCAAGGGGGGCGGAGGGACACTGAAGCTTTCTTT
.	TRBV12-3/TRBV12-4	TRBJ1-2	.	CAISTGWSGYTF	TGTGCCATATCGACAGGCTGGAGTGGCTACACCTTC
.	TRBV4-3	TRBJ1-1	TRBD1	CASSHLTGRGEAFF	TGCGCCAGCAGCCACCTGACAGGGAGAGGGGAAGCTTTCTTT
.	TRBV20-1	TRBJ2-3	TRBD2	CSALARGGADTQYF	TGCAGTGCGCTCGCCCGGGGAGGGGCAGATACGCAGTATTTT
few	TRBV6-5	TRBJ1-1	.	CASSYEGGGTEAFF	TGTGCCAGCAGTTACGAAGGGGGAGGGACTGAAGCTTTCTTT
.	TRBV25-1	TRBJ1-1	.	CASSVDYSNTEAFF	TGTGCCAGCAGTGTCGACTACAGCAACACTGAAGCTTTCTTT
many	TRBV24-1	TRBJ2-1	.	CATSGQGGRYEQFF	TGTGCCACCAGTGGGCAGGGGGGCCGGTATGAGCAGTTCTTC